The entry below describes one TCR beta chain. PCR involved 60 Vbeta and 13 Jbeta primers. Here immunoSEQ multiplex PCR was the method, and the copy in TCRdb shows in-frame clones only, minus some. In the table there are around 100,000 clones, 79% of which are singletons. The donors (healthy individuals) were bone marrow donors. This sample is part of a study of cytomegalovirus exposure and HLA in healthy donors. Source material: PBMCs. The clonotype originates from a woman in her 40s in good health and CMV-seronegative.

CDR3 in DNA: TGTGCCAGTAGTGGTGCCTATCGGTTCGGGTTAGCGGGAGGGAAAGGAGATGAGCAGTTCTTC. Translation gives CASSGAYRFGLAGGKGDEQFF. The V call is TRBV19, the J call TRBJ2-1; 11 bases are shared with TRBD2. This CDR3 has 21 amino acids. V gave up 5 bases and J gave up 8 bases; unmatched junction bases: 26. Germline CDR1 and CDR2: LNHDA and SQIVND (reference sequence).